A selection of T cell receptor beta chains follows, all from one sample in a study of T-cell memory formation after mild COVID-19. TCRdb ran MiXCR on the 5' RACE reads and lists one entry per CDR3 protein. The sample carries over 60,000 distinct CDR3 sequences, approximately 16% recorded once. Sequencing input: PBMCs or a T cell subset sorted from them (not recorded which). The receptors here all came from an adult woman who had mild COVID-19 (a few samples of this study predate the infection). Cell type and time point are not known. Both conserved end residues are part of each CDR3. The order of the fields is clone size, J gene, V gene, D gene, CDR3 protein, CDR3 DNA. The D gene is left open where the match is weak. The size entry is marked missing in some rows and otherwise reads once, few, many or a size class.

abundance: few
j_gene: TRBJ1-3
v_gene: TRBV12-3/TRBV12-4
d_gene: NA
CDR3aa: CASSEGDGSGNTIYF
CDR3nt: TGTGCCAGCAGCGAAGGGGACGGCTCTGGAAACACCATATATTTT

abundance: many
j_gene: TRBJ2-5
v_gene: TRBV4-1
d_gene: NA
CDR3aa: CASSRLGGWDDETQYF
CDR3nt: TGCGCCAGCAGCCGACTAGGCGGATGGGATGACGAGACCCAGTACTTC

abundance: NA
j_gene: TRBJ2-3
v_gene: TRBV7-2
d_gene: TRBD2
CDR3aa: CASSLDRGLSPSTDTQYF
CDR3nt: TGTGCCAGCAGCCTAGACCGGGGACTAAGCCCGAGCACAGATACGCAGTATTTT

abundance: NA
j_gene: TRBJ1-5
v_gene: TRBV20-1
d_gene: NA
CDR3aa: CSAPPSGGRSQPQHF
CDR3nt: TGCAGTGCTCCGCCGTCTGGGGGGCGATCTCAGCCCCAGCATTTT

abundance: NA
j_gene: TRBJ2-3
v_gene: TRBV6-1
d_gene: NA
CDR3aa: CASSDDQPLDTQYF
CDR3nt: TGTGCCAGCAGTGATGATCAGCCCCTAGATACGCAGTATTTT

abundance: NA
j_gene: TRBJ1-2
v_gene: TRBV24-1
d_gene: NA
CDR3aa: CATSGANPGQGNNYGYTF
CDR3nt: TGTGCCACCAGTGGTGCGAACCCCGGCCAGGGAAATAACTATGGCTACACCTTC

abundance: NA
j_gene: TRBJ2-7
v_gene: TRBV7-8
d_gene: TRBD2
CDR3aa: CASSSGGTSYEQYF
CDR3nt: TGTGCCAGCAGCTCCGGGGGGACCTCCTACGAGCAGTACTTC

abundance: few
j_gene: TRBJ2-7
v_gene: TRBV4-1
d_gene: TRBD1
CDR3aa: CASSQDRLGQGPWEQYF
CDR3nt: TGCGCCAGCAGCCAAGATAGGTTAGGACAGGGTCCGTGGGAGCAGTACTTC

abundance: few
j_gene: TRBJ1-1
v_gene: TRBV25-1
d_gene: NA
CDR3aa: CASSEFGGGVSTEAFF
CDR3nt: TGTGCCAGCAGTGAGTTTGGTGGGGGAGTTAGCACTGAAGCTTTCTTT

abundance: few
j_gene: TRBJ1-1
v_gene: TRBV5-1
d_gene: NA
CDR3aa: CASSWTGAEAFF
CDR3nt: TGCGCCAGCAGCTGGACCGGGGCTGAAGCTTTCTTT

abundance: NA
j_gene: TRBJ2-7
v_gene: TRBV7-9
d_gene: TRBD1
CDR3aa: CASSFLRQGAYEQYF
CDR3nt: TGTGCCAGCAGTTTCCTACGACAGGGCGCCTACGAGCAGTACTTC

abundance: NA
j_gene: TRBJ2-7
v_gene: TRBV7-7
d_gene: NA
CDR3aa: CASSPSELASYEQYF
CDR3nt: TGTGCCAGCAGCCCCTCAGAGTTGGCGTCCTACGAGCAGTACTTC

abundance: NA
j_gene: TRBJ2-1
v_gene: TRBV2
d_gene: NA
CDR3aa: CASGMEPACF
CDR3nt: TGTGCCAGCGGGATGGAGCCGGCCTGCTTC

abundance: few
j_gene: TRBJ1-1
v_gene: TRBV7-3
d_gene: NA
CDR3aa: CASSPSPTGPGSEAFF
CDR3nt: TGTGCCAGCAGCCCCAGTCCTACAGGCCCGGGGTCTGAAGCTTTCTTT

abundance: few
j_gene: TRBJ2-2
v_gene: TRBV5-1
d_gene: TRBD1
CDR3aa: CASSQGTGPGELFF
CDR3nt: TGCGCCAGCAGCCAGGGGACAGGGCCCGGGGAGCTGTTTTTT

abundance: once
j_gene: TRBJ1-1
v_gene: TRBV4-1
d_gene: NA
CDR3aa: CASSQGKYPNTEAFF
CDR3nt: TGCGCCAGCAGCCAAGGAAAATACCCGAACACTGAAGCTTTCTTT

abundance: NA
j_gene: TRBJ2-7
v_gene: TRBV23-1
d_gene: NA
CDR3aa: CDSSHPDSSEQYF
CDR3nt: TGCGACAGCAGTCATCCCGATAGTTCCGAGCAGTACTTC

abundance: once
j_gene: TRBJ2-7
v_gene: TRBV5-5
d_gene: NA
CDR3aa: CASSWNTGYEQYF
CDR3nt: TGTGCCAGCAGCTGGAATACGGGCTACGAGCAGTACTTC